This T cell receptor beta chain was found in a study of blood T cell repertoires in COVID-19 (dated by TCRdb to about 2020). Regarding the research as a whole: Collaborator samples came from the United States, Italy and Spain and covered acute and convalescent phases of COVID-19. Samples were obtained from the ongoing ImmuneRACE study (first 160 participants) and from 1,254 subjects provided by 6 global collaborators. The repertoires were released in a freely available public database meant as a resource for research on the immune response to SARS-CoV-2. A de-identified subject ID, COVID-19 status, age in years and sex were almost always included in the sample metadata. The dataset comprised deeply sampled blood TCRbeta repertoires from subjects exposed to, actively infected with, or recovered from COVID-19. The material from the prospective study consisted of cDNA or gDNA derived from T cells, B-cell-depleted T cells, or PBMCs. Where available, HLA class I and class II types were obtained from metadata supplied by the sample provider rather than from assay-based typing. The paper's findings and limits, for the study overall: Clinical and demographic metadata were provided uncurated, with the amount varying by source and participant.

Concerning this clone: Its antigen specificity is not known. Base qualities are not provided; no much larger clone lies one nucleotide away.

Participants in the prospective study were enrolled through a virtual design, were aged 18 to 89 years, and lived in approximately 25 United States geographic areas. Cohort assignment in the prospective study relied on participant-reported clinical history from a screening survey and a study questionnaire. Recovered participants in ImmuneRACE Cohort 3 were defined by two consecutive negative NP/OP PCR tests, clearance by a healthcare professional, or resolution of symptoms. In the prospective study, mobile phlebotomists collected whole blood, serum and a nasopharyngeal or oropharyngeal swab from each participant. Over an approximately 2-month period, participants in the prospective study had the option of providing additional blood draws and questionnaires. Before DNA extraction, blood samples from the prospective study were shipped at room temperature or frozen. TCRbeta CDR3 regions were amplified from genomic DNA using the immunoSEQ Assay, a bias-controlled multiplex PCR. On the study's bioinformatics: The number of nucleated cells in each sample was estimated by amplification of reference gene primers within the assay. To quantify the absolute abundance of each unique TCRbeta CDR3 rearrangement, sequence reads were collapsed and filtered. For each sample, productive Simpson clonality was calculated as the square root of Simpson's diversity index over productive rearrangements. TCRdb carries this immuneACCESS record with in-frame sequences only. Its versions omit some clonotypes, under half of them owing to an unresolved V gene in the studies checked, with the rest unexplained. V, J and clone size reflect that table, while D and trimming were determined from the DNA. The sample table contains about 260,000 clones; only one count was recorded for about 88% of them. 3% of the sample comes from the top ten.

The TCR originated in a woman between 50 and 59 years old who had recovered from COVID-19. Input material: PBMCs or T cells enriched from blood (not recorded which).

The DNA sequence follows: TGTGCCATCAGTGGGACAGGGGGCGTCTACGAGCAGTACTTC. Its amino acids are CAISGTGGVYEQYF. The rearrangement combines TRBV10-3 with TRBJ2-7; 11 bases in the middle match TRBD1. V loses 4 bases at its end and J loses 3 bases; junction bases beyond the gene matches: 2. From a lookup of the germline V gene, CDR1 and CDR2 are ENHRY and SYGVKD. The CDR3, from cysteine to phenylalanine, totals 14 residues. Kept here is only the CDR3 DNA, which spans 42 bases and is read in frame from base 1.